The sequence of this T cell receptor (beta chain) was determined in a study of T-cell memory formation after mild COVID-19. TCRdb reprocessed the 5' RACE reads via MiXCR and lists one record per CDR3 protein. The sample includes a few hundred thousand distinct CDR3 sequences, 20% to 25% of them seen just once. The V segment lost 6 bases and the J segment 6 bases; nucleotides outside the gene matches: 7. Germline CDR1 and CDR2: DFQATT and SNEGSKA (reference sequence). The CDR3 has 14 amino acids. The chain couples TRBV20-1 to TRBJ2-7, with 14 positions matching TRBD2. The clonotype originates from an adult woman who had mild COVID-19 (a few samples of this study predate the infection). Cell type and time point are not known. The sequencing sample was made of PBMCs or a T cell subset sorted from them (not recorded which). DNA of the CDR3: TGCAGTGCCCGGGGACTAGCGGGAGAGGCCGAGCAGTACTTC. Translation gives CSARGLAGEAEQYF.